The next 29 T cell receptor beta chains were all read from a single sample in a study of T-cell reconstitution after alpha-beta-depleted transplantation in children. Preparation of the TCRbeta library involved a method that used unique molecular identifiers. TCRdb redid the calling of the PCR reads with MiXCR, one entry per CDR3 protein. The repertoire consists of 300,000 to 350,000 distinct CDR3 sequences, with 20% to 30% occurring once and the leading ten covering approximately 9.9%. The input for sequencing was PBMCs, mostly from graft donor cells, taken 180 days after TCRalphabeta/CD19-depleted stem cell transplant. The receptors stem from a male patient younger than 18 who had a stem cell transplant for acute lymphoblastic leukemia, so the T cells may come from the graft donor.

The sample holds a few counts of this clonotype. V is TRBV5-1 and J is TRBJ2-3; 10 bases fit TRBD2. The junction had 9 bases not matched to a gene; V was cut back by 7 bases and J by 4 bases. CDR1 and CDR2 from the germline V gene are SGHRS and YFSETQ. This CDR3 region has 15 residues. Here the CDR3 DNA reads TGCGCCAGCGGACAGCGGGAGGGCCGTCCAGATACGCAGTATTTT. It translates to CASGQREGRPDTQYF.

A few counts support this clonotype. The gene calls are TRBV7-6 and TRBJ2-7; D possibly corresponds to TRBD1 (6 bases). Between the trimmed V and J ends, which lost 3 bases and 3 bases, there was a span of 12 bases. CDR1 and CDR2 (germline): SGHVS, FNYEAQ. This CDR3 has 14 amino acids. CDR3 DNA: TGTGCCAGCAGCTTCCGGGACACCTTCTACGAGCAGTACTTC. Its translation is CASSFRDTFYEQYF.

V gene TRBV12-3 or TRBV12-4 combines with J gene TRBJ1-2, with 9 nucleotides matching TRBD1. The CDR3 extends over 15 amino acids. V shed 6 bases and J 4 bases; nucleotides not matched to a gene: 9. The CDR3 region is CASSPDRGWVYGYTF. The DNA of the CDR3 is TGTGCCAGCAGCCCTGACAGGGGGTGGGTCTATGGCTACACCTTC.

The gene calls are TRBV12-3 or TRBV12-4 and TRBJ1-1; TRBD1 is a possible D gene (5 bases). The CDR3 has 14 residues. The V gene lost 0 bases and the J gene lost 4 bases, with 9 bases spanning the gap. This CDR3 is CASSLALRGTEAFF. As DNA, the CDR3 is TGTGCCAGCAGTTTAGCGCTGAGGGGCACTGAAGCTTTCTTT.

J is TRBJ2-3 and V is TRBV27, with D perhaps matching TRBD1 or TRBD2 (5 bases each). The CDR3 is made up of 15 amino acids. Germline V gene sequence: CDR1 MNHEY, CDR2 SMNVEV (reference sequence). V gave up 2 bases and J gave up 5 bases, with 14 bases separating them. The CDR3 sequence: CASSLPEGPRDTQYF. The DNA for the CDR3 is TGTGCCAGCAGTTTACCCGAGGGGCCCCGAGATACGCAGTATTTT.

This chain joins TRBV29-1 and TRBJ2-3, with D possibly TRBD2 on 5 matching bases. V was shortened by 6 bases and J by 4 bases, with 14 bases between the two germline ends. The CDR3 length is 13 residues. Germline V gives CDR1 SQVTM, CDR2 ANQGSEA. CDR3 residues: CSVRGRFADTQYF. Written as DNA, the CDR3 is TGCAGCGTCCGGGGTCGGTTCGCAGATACGCAGTATTTT.

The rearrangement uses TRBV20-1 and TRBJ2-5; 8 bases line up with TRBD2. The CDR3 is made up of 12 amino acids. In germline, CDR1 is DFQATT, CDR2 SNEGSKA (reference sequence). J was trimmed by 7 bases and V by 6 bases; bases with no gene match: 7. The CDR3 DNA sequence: TGCAGTGCCTTGGGACTAGAGGGGACCCAGTACTTC. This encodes CSALGLEGTQYF.

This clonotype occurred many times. CDR3 DNA sequence: TGTGCCACCAGTGATCCCGTTAGCGGGAGGGGCTACAATGAGCAGTTCTTC. It translates to CATSDPVSGRGYNEQFF. The genes are TRBV24-1 and TRBJ2-1; the match to TRBD2 covers 11 bases. The CDR3 totals 17 residues. V lost 3 bases and J lost 3; bases outside the gene matches: 6. CDR1 is KGHDR, CDR2 SFDVKD, per germline.

The CDR3 DNA reads as TGTGCCAGCAGTTACGAGGGACAGCCAGCAACTAATGAAAAACTGTTTTTT. Its translation is CASSYEGQPATNEKLFF. This chain links TRBV6-5 with TRBJ1-4; 7 positions agree with TRBD1. This CDR3 is built from 17 residues. Germline-derived CDR1 and CDR2 are MNHEY and SVGAGI. V was pared by 2 bases and J by 0 bases, with 6 bases of the junction left unmatched.

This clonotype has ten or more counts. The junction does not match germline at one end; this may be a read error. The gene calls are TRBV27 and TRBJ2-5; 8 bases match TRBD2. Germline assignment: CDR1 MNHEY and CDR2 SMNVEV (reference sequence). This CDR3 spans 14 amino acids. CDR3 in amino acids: CASRLTLAGPGSHF. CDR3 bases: TGTGCCAGCAGGTTAACCCTAGCGGGTCCGGGGTCGCACTTC.

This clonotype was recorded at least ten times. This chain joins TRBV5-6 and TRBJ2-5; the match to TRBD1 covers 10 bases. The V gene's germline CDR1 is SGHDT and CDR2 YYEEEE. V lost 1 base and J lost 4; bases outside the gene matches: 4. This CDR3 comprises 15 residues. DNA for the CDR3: TGTGCCAGCAGCTTGCGGACAGGGGGGGCAGAGACCCAGTACTTC. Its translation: CASSLRTGGAETQYF.

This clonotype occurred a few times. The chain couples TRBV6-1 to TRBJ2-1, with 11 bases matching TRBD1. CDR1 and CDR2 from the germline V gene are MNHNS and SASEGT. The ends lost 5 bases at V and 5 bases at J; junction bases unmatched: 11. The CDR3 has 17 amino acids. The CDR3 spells CASSPRTGGLVDNEQFF. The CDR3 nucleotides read TGTGCCAGCAGTCCTCGGACAGGGGGCCTAGTGGACAATGAGCAGTTCTTC.

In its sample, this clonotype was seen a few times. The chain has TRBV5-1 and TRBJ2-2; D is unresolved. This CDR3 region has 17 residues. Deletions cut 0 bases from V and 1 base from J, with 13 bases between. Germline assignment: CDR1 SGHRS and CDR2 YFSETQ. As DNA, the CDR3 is TGCGCCAGCAGCTTGGTTTTGACCCCCCAGAACACCGGGGAGCTGTTTTTT. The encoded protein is CASSLVLTPQNTGELFF.

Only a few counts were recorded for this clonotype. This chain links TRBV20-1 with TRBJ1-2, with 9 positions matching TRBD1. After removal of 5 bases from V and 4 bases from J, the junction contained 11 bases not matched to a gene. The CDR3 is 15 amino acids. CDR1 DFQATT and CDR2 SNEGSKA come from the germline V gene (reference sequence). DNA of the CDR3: TGCAGTGCTTCCCCCGCCGGGACAGGGACCTATGGCTACACCTTC. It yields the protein CSASPAGTGTYGYTF.

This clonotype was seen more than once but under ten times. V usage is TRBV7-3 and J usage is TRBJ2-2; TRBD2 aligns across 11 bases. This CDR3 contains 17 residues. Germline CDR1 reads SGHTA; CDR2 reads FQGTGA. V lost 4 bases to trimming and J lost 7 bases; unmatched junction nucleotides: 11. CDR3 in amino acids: CASSSLSGRASGGELFF. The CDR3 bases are TGTGCCAGCAGCTCTCTTAGCGGGAGGGCCAGTGGCGGGGAGCTGTTTTTT.

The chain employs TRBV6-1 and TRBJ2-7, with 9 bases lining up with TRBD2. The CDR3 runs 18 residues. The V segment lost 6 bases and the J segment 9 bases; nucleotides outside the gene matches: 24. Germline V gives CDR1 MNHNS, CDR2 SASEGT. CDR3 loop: CASSTSESLAGENLGQYF. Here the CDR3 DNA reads TGTGCCAGCAGCACCTCGGAGTCGTTAGCGGGAGAGAATTTAGGGCAGTACTTC.

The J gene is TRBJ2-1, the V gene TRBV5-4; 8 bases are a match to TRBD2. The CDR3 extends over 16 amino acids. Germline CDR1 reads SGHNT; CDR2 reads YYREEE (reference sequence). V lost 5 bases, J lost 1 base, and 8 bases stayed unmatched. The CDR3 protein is CASRVLAGSSYNEQFF. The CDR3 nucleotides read TGTGCCAGCAGAGTTTTAGCGGGGTCTTCCTACAATGAGCAGTTCTTC.

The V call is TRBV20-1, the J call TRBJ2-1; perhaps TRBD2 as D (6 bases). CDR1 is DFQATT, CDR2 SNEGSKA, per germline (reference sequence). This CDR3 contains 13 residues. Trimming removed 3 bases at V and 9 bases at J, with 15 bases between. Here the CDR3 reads CSASPGTFSEQFF. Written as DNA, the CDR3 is TGCAGTGCTAGTCCCGGGACTTTTAGTGAGCAGTTCTTC.

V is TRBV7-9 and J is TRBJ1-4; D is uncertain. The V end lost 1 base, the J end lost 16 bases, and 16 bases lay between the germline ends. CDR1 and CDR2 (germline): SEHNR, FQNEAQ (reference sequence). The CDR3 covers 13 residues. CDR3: CASSLEFLLPPFF. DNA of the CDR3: TGTGCCAGCAGCTTAGAGTTTTTACTACCCCCGTTTTTT.

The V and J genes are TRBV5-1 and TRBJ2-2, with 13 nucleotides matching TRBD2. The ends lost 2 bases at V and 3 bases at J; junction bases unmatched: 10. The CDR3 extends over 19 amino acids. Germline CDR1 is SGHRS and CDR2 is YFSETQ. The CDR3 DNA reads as TGCGCCAGCAGCTTCGGGACTAGCGGGACCAAAAAGCACACCGGGGAGCTGTTTTTT. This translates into CASSFGTSGTKKHTGELFF.

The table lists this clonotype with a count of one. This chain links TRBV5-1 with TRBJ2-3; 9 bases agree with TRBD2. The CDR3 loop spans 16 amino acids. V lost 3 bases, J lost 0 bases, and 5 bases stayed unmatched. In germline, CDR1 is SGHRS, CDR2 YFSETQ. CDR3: CASSSQREVSTDTQYF. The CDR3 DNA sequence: TGCGCCAGCAGCTCCCAGCGGGAGGTCAGCACAGATACGCAGTATTTT.

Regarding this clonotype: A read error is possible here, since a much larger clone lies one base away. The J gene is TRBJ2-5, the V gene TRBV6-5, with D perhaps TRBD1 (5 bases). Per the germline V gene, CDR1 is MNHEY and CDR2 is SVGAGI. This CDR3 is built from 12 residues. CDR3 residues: CASGYATGIQYF. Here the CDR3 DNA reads TGTGCCAGCGGTTACGCCACAGGTATCCAGTACTTC.

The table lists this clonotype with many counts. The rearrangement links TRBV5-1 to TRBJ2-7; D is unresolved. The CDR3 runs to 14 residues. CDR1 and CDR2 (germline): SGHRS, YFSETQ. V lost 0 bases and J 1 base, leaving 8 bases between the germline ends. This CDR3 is CASSLVVGSYEQYF. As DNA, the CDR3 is TGCGCCAGCAGCTTGGTTGTAGGGTCCTACGAGCAGTACTTC.

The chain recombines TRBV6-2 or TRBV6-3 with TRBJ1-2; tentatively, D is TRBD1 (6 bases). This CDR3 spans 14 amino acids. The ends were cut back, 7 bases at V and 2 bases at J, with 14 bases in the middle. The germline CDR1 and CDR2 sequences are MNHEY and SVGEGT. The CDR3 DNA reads TGTGCCAGCACCGCTACAGGGCTCAACTATGGCTACACCTTC. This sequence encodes CASTATGLNYGYTF.

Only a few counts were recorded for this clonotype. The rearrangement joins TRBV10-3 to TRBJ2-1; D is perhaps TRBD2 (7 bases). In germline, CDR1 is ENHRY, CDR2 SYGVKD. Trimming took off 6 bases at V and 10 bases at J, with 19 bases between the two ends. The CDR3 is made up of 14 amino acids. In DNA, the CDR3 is TGTGCCATCAGCCCGAGGGGGGGGCTCGGGGAGCAGTTCTTC. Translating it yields CAISPRGGLGEQFF.

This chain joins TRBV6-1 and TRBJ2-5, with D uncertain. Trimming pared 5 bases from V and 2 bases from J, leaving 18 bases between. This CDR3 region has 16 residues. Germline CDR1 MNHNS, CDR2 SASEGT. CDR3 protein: CASSPRRTGTQETQYF. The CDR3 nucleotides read TGTGCCAGCAGTCCCCGACGGACCGGTACACAAGAGACCCAGTACTTC.

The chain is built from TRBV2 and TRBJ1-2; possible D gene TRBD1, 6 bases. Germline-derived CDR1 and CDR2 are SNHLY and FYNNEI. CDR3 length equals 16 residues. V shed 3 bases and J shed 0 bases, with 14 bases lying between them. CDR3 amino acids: CASSERGGISNYGYTF. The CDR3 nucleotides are TGTGCCAGCAGTGAGAGGGGGGGAATTTCTAACTATGGCTACACCTTC. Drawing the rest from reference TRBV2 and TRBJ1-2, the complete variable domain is EPEVTQTPSHQVTQMGQEVILRCVPISNHLYFYWYRQILGQKVEFLVSFYNNEISEKSEIFDDQFSVERPDGSNFTLKIRSTKLEDSAMYFCASSERGGISNYGYTFGSGTRLTVV.

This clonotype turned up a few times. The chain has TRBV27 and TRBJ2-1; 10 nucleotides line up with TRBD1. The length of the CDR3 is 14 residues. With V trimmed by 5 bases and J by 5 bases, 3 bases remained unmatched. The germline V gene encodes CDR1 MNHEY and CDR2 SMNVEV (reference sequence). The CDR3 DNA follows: TGTGCCAGCAGTCCGACAGGGGGCCACAATGAGCAGTTCTTC. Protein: CASSPTGGHNEQFF.

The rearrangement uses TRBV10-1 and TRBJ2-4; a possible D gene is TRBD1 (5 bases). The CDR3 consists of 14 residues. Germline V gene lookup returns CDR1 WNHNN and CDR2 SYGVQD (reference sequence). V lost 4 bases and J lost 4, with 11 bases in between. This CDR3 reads CASSGRTSKNIQYF. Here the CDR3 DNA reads TGCGCCAGCAGTGGACGGACAAGTAAAAACATTCAGTACTTC.